Presented here are 26 T cell receptor beta chains from one specimen sequenced in a study of blood T cell repertoires in COVID-19. Measured with immunoSEQ multiplex PCR; TCRdb has only the in-frame clones, and not every one. Here the sample spans around 270,000 clones, about 85% being singletons. Sequences were obtained from peripheral blood. Every receptor here comes from a human donor with COVID-19, enrolled during active disease. The donor label of this sample is uncertain.

This clone was seen once. The CDR3 sequence is CASSPWAAGGDTQYF. As DNA, the CDR3 is TGTGCCAGCAGCCCCTGGGCAGCAGGGGGAGATACGCAGTATTTT. The chain recombines TRBV7-9 with TRBJ2-3; TRBD1 matches at 7 bases. V lost 5 bases and J lost 5; bases outside the gene matches: 10. The germline CDR1 and CDR2 sequences are SEHNR and FQNEAQ (reference sequence). CDR3 length equals 15 residues. The full variable domain, its missing parts supplied by reference TRBV7-9 and TRBJ2-3, is DTGVSQNPRHKITKRGQNVTFRCDPISEHNRLYWYRQTLGQGPEFLTYFQNEAQLEKSRLLSDRFSAERPKGSFSTLEIQRTEQGDSAMYLCASSPWAAGGDTQYFGPGTRLTVL.

In its sample, this clone was seen once. V gene TRBV19 combines with J gene TRBJ1-2; 8 bases align to TRBD1. Per the germline V gene, CDR1 is LNHDA and CDR2 is SQIVND (reference sequence). CDR3 length equals 13 residues. The V and J ends lost 4 bases and 8 bases, in that order; junction bases with no gene match: 6. The CDR3 spells CASSNQGARGYTF. CDR3 coding DNA: TGTGCCAGTAGTAACCAGGGGGCCCGCGGCTACACCTTC.

This sequence joins TRBV30 and TRBJ2-1; 12 bases match TRBD2. This CDR3 is built from 13 residues. Germline V CDR1 and CDR2: GTSNPN, SVGIG (reference sequence). V lost 5 bases to trimming and J lost 8 bases; unmatched junction nucleotides: 4. The CDR3 DNA follows: TGTGCCTGGTCTAGCGGGAGGGCTTATGAGCAGTTCTTC. It encodes CAWSSGRAYEQFF.

The V call is TRBV4-1, the J call TRBJ2-3, with a tentative D call TRBD2 (5 bases). The V end lost 4 bases, the J end lost 0 bases, and 11 bases lay between the germline ends. This CDR3 region has 15 residues. Per germline, CDR1 MGHRA and CDR2 YSYEKL. CDR3 nucleotide sequence: TGCGCCAGCAGCCTTCTGGAGGCTAGCACAGATACGCAGTATTTT. Translation: CASSLLEASTDTQYF.

The chain recombines TRBV6-5 with TRBJ1-2, with TRBD1 matching 8 bases. Germline loops: CDR1 MNHEY, CDR2 SVGAGI. V lost 7 bases to trimming and J lost 10 bases; unmatched junction nucleotides: 5. The CDR3 extends over 11 amino acids. As DNA, the CDR3 is TGTGCCAGCACCGGACAGGGCGTCTACACCTTC. This sequence encodes CASTGQGVYTF.

This chain links TRBV5-6 with TRBJ1-1; weak D call: TRBD1 (6 bases). Looked up from germline, CDR1 is SGHDT and CDR2 is YYEEEE. The CDR3 sequence is 13 residues long. Trimming left V 4 bases short and J 2 bases short, with 9 bases between. The CDR3, as DNA: TGTGCCAGCAGCCTACAGGGAAACACTGAAGCTTTCTTT. Amino acids: CASSLQGNTEAFF.

The J gene is TRBJ1-2, the V gene TRBV27, with TRBD1 as a possible D gene (6 bases). Germline CDR1 MNHEY, CDR2 SMNVEV (reference sequence). The V gene lost 6 bases and the J gene lost 3 bases, with 11 bases spanning the gap. This CDR3 has 13 amino acids. The CDR3 protein is CASRAQGDYGYTF. For the CDR3, the DNA is TGTGCCAGCAGGGCACAGGGTGACTATGGCTACACCTTC.

The chain has TRBV7-3 and TRBJ2-1, with D perhaps matching TRBD2 (5 bases). The CDR3 has 17 residues. Germline V lookup: CDR1 SGHTA, CDR2 FQGTGA. V was pared by 1 base and J by 7 bases, with 20 bases between. CDR3 nucleotide sequence: TGTGCCAGCAGCTTAAACCCCTCGGGCGGGCGAGTTAATGAGCAGTTCTTC. Translating it yields CASSLNPSGGRVNEQFF.

The V and J genes are TRBV6-5 and TRBJ1-1, with 8 bases identical to TRBD1. Germline CDR1 MNHEY, CDR2 SVGAGI. The CDR3 loop spans 15 amino acids. V shed 4 bases, J shed 3 bases, and the junction held 7 bases outside the gene matches. Here the CDR3 DNA reads TGTGCCAGCAGTTTTTCCCGGACAGGGTACACTGAAGCTTTCTTT. This translates into CASSFSRTGYTEAFF.

This clone showed up just a few times. V is TRBV6-2 or TRBV6-3 and J is TRBJ1-6; D is ambiguous. V shed 6 bases and J shed 14 bases, with 17 bases lying between them. The CDR3 is 13 amino acids. The germline V gene has CDR1 MNHEY and CDR2 SVGEGT. The CDR3 loop is CASSRTTGEALHF. The CDR3 DNA reads TGTGCCAGCAGCCGCACCACCGGGGAAGCCCTCCACTTT.

The chain carries TRBV29-1 and TRBJ2-1; D is unresolved. This CDR3 comprises 13 residues. Germline V gene sequence: CDR1 SQVTM, CDR2 ANQGSEA. V gave up 4 bases and J gave up 6 bases, with 13 bases separating them. This chain's CDR3 is CSVGVVSSNEQFF. CDR3 in DNA: TGCAGCGTTGGGGTAGTCTCTAGCAATGAGCAGTTCTTC.

A few counts support this clone. V is TRBV29-1 and J is TRBJ1-1, with D possibly being TRBD1 (6 bases). V lost 4 bases and J lost 1, with 10 bases in between. This CDR3 spans 13 amino acids. Germline CDR1 SQVTM, CDR2 ANQGSEA. Here the CDR3 DNA reads TGCAGCGTTGTAGTAGGGGGGAACACTGAAGCTTTCTTT. This translates into CSVVVGGNTEAFF.

Here the CDR3 reads CASSLLGRAVTGELFF. The CDR3 DNA reads as TGTGCCAGCAGTTTGCTCGGGAGGGCCGTGACCGGGGAGCTGTTTTTT. The chain uses TRBV27 and TRBJ2-2; 8 nucleotides agree with TRBD2. The CDR3 has 16 amino acids. CDR1 and CDR2 from the germline V gene are MNHEY and SMNVEV (reference sequence). V gave up 3 bases and J gave up 5 bases; unmatched junction bases: 8.

Worth noting for this clone: The sample carries other DNA sequences with the same CDR3. The rearrangement joins TRBV28 to TRBJ1-2; TRBD1 aligns across 10 bases. The V segment lost 6 bases and the J segment 4 bases; nucleotides outside the gene matches: 5. The CDR3 is made up of 14 amino acids. CDR1 is MDHEN, CDR2 SYDVKM, per germline. The CDR3 DNA reads TGTGCCAGCAGCCTGGGACAGGGGACCTATGGCTACACCTTC. It is translated as CASSLGQGTYGYTF.

The chain links TRBV29-1 to TRBJ1-1; D uncertain. This CDR3 is built from 12 residues. The ends were cut back, 3 bases at V and 11 bases at J, with 16 bases in the middle. CDR1 is SQVTM and CDR2 is ANQGSEA in the germline V gene. CDR3 region: CSVDIKRPGAFF. The DNA for the CDR3 is TGCAGCGTTGATATCAAGCGGCCTGGGGCTTTCTTT.

This rearrangement joins TRBV6-5 to TRBJ1-2; a possible D gene is TRBD1 (5 bases). V shed 5 bases and J shed 8 bases, with 15 bases lying between them. From germline, CDR1 is MNHEY and CDR2 SVGAGI. The CDR3 totals 13 residues. CDR3 in amino acids: CASSPSGDLGYTF. The CDR3 nucleotides are TGTGCCAGCAGTCCCTCGGGGGACCTAGGCTACACCTTC.

The rearrangement joins TRBV18 to TRBJ1-1; no clear D. The CDR3 contains 12 residues. V was trimmed by 2 bases and J by 7 bases, leaving 8 bases between them. Germline-derived CDR1 and CDR2 are KGHSH and LQKENI. The CDR3 coding sequence is TGTGCCAGCTCACCAAACCAGGATGAAGCTTTCTTT. Translating gives CASSPNQDEAFF.

This chain uses TRBV19 with TRBJ2-7; D gene unclear. Per germline, CDR1 LNHDA and CDR2 SQIVND (reference sequence). V was shortened by 8 bases and J by 2 bases, with 13 bases between the two germline ends. The CDR3 is 13 amino acids. CDR3 sequence reads: CASSGQYPYEQYF. CDR3 nucleotides: TGTGCCAGTTCTGGTCAGTACCCCTACGAGCAGTACTTC.

This chain joins TRBV6-5 and TRBJ2-3; 9 bases match TRBD1. Trimming took 2 bases from V and 2 from J; bases not matched to a gene: 5. Looked up from germline, CDR1 is MNHEY and CDR2 is SVGAGI. The CDR3 is made up of 16 amino acids. The DNA for the CDR3 is TGTGCCAGCAGTTACGGCGACAGGGGGTACACAGATACGCAGTATTTT. Its protein is CASSYGDRGYTDTQYF.

The chain joins TRBV5-1 to TRBJ2-3; 7 nucleotides align to TRBD2. With 1 base clipped from V and 4 bases from J, the junction kept 6 bases outside the gene matches. The germline CDR1 and CDR2 sequences are SGHRS and YFSETQ. This CDR3 is 15 amino acids long. CDR3 in amino acids: CASSLSGGSPDTQYF. Written as DNA, the CDR3 is TGCGCCAGCAGCTTGTCCGGCGGGAGCCCAGATACGCAGTATTTT.

The genes are TRBV29-1 and TRBJ2-7; D possibly corresponds to TRBD1 (6 bases). The length of the CDR3 is 14 residues. Trimming took off 6 bases at V and 2 bases at J, with 17 bases between the two ends. The germline V gene encodes CDR1 SQVTM and CDR2 ANQGSEA. The CDR3 nucleotides read TGCAGCGTACTAGGGGGAAGAGGGACCTACGAGCAGTACTTC. Its translation is CSVLGGRGTYEQYF.

The chain combines TRBV30 with TRBJ1-2; TRBD1 might be the D (5 bases). Looked up from germline, CDR1 is GTSNPN and CDR2 is SVGIG (reference sequence). The V and J ends lost 3 bases and 0 bases respectively, with 14 bases between them. The CDR3 is 15 residues long. This CDR3 reads CAWSAPRGANYGYTF. The DNA of the CDR3 is TGTGCCTGGAGCGCCCCCCGGGGGGCTAACTATGGCTACACCTTC.

This sequence joins TRBV7-2 and TRBJ2-1; 11 bases map to TRBD2. The CDR3 is 14 residues long. Germline V gene lookup returns CDR1 SGHTA and CDR2 FQGNSA. J lost 7 bases, V lost 3 bases, and 2 bases had no gene match. The CDR3 nucleotides read TGTGCCAGCAGCTTTCTAGCGGGAGGTAATGAGCAGTTCTTC. Its protein is CASSFLAGGNEQFF.

The chain combines TRBV7-2 with TRBJ2-2; D call uncertain. Trimming removed 4 bases from V and 2 bases from J, with 5 bases in between. CDR3 length: 13 residues. Looked up from germline, CDR1 is SGHTA and CDR2 is FQGNSA. The CDR3 spells CASSSPNTGELFF. For the CDR3, the DNA is TGTGCCAGCAGCTCCCCTAACACCGGGGAGCTGTTTTTT.

This clone was detected once. The chain employs TRBV24-1 and TRBJ2-7, with 10 bases lining up with TRBD1. The CDR3 has 18 residues. CDR1 is KGHDR and CDR2 is SFDVKD in the germline V gene. V shed 4 bases and J 2 bases; nucleotides not matched to a gene: 13. DNA of the CDR3: TGTGCCACCAGTGACGCCAGGGGGGACAGGGGAAGGGCCTACGAGCAGTACTTC. This sequence encodes CATSDARGDRGRAYEQYF.

The chain is built from TRBV5-6 and TRBJ1-2; D perhaps matches TRBD1 (5 bases). Germline CDR1 reads SGHDT; CDR2 reads YYEEEE. The CDR3 spans 13 residues. V was pared by 4 bases and J by 2 bases, with 9 bases between. The DNA of the CDR3 is TGTGCCAGCAGCAGCGGGGGAAACTATGGCTACACCTTC. Amino acid sequence: CASSSGGNYGYTF.